This T cell receptor (beta chain) was documented in a study of brain T cells in children with intractable seizures. CDR1 and CDR2 from the germline V gene are GTSNPN and SVGIG (reference sequence). The V end was cut by 4 bases, the J end by 3 bases, with 12 bases between. The CDR3 totals 14 residues. Clones were sequenced by immunoSEQ multiplex PCR, and TCRdb holds only the in-frame ones, with some missing. The sample includes about 80,000 clones, about 90% of them seen just once. The chain recombines TRBV30 with TRBJ2-2, with a possible D match to TRBD1 (6 bases). Here the sequenced sample was peripheral blood, taken at surgery. This TCR came from a girl aged 2-10 years with Rasmussen encephalitis and intractable seizures. This CDR3 reads CAWKTGLDTGELFF. For the CDR3, the DNA is TGTGCCTGGAAAACAGGGTTGGACACCGGGGAGCTGTTTTTT.